One sample yielded the 30 T cell receptor beta chains listed below, sequenced in a study of beta chain features in type 1 diabetes. As every portion of the isolated RNA was reverse transcribed, the sequencing read expressed TCRB transcripts. Data came from immunoSEQ multiplex PCR; TCRdb stores just in-frame clones and leaves some out. The sample has hundreds of thousands of clones; about 15% are singletons. The sequenced sample consisted of central memory CD4+ T cells from blood. The receptors here all came from a man aged 30-40 years in good health.

J is TRBJ2-5 and V is TRBV27; 10 bases agree with TRBD1. This CDR3 is 14 amino acids long. With 6 bases clipped from V and 6 bases from J, the junction kept 7 bases outside the gene matches. Looked up from germline, CDR1 is MNHEY and CDR2 is SMNVEV (reference sequence). CDR3 sequence: CASSPMDRGKTQYF. The CDR3 coding sequence is TGTGCCAGCAGCCCTATGGACAGGGGGAAGACCCAGTACTTC.

This clone appeared a few times. The V call is TRBV5-4, the J call TRBJ1-5; D is possibly TRBD1 (5 bases). From germline, CDR1 is SGHNT and CDR2 YYREEE (reference sequence). V lost 1 base to trimming and J lost 9 bases, with 11 bases between them. The CDR3 covers 13 residues. The CDR3 here is CASSLSGGGPQHF. The CDR3 DNA reads as TGTGCCAGCAGCTTGTCGGGGGGAGGGCCCCAGCATTTT. The complete variable domain, with remaining parts taken from reference TRBV5-4 and TRBJ1-5, reads ETGVTQSPTHLIKTRGQQVTLRCSSQSGHNTVSWYQQALGQGPQFIFQYYREEENGRGNFPPRFSGLQFPNYSSELNVNALELDDSALYLCASSLSGGGPQHFGDGTRLSIL.

This clone was recorded a few times. The same CDR3 arises from other DNA sequences in this sample as well. This sequence joins TRBV5-1 and TRBJ1-2, with D maybe TRBD1 (6 bases). Germline CDR1 reads SGHRS; CDR2 reads YFSETQ. The length of the CDR3 is 12 residues. V gave up 3 bases and J gave up 6 bases, with 9 bases separating them. CDR3 sequence (DNA): TGCGCCAGCAGCTATCAGGGGAATGGCTACACCTTC. This sequence encodes CASSYQGNGYTF.

V gene TRBV19 combines with J gene TRBJ1-5, with 8 bases aligning to TRBD1. Germline CDR1 reads LNHDA; CDR2 reads SQIVND (reference sequence). The CDR3 loop spans 15 amino acids. The ends lost 7 bases at V and 3 bases at J; junction bases unmatched: 8. The CDR3 DNA reads TGTGCCAGTACAGAGAGGACAGGGCTCAATCAGCCCCAGCATTTT. It codes for CASTERTGLNQPQHF.

This clone was seen at least ten times. The V gene is TRBV6-1, the J gene TRBJ2-7, with 8 bases lining up with TRBD1. V lost 5 bases, J lost 6 bases, and 6 bases stayed unmatched. The CDR3 has 13 amino acids. CDR1 and CDR2 (germline): MNHNS, SASEGT. The CDR3 is CASSHPGTGEQYF. The CDR3 DNA sequence: TGTGCCAGCAGTCACCCCGGGACAGGCGAGCAGTACTTC.

This clone was counted between two and nine times. The rearrangement joins TRBV7-9 to TRBJ2-5, with D tentatively TRBD2 (5 bases). Germline loops: CDR1 SEHNR, CDR2 FQNEAQ (reference sequence). V dropped 5 bases and J dropped 3 bases, with 16 bases sitting between them. The CDR3 totals 15 residues. The chain's CDR3 is CASSLSRSGKETQYF. CDR3 sequence (DNA): TGTGCCAGCAGCCTATCCCGGTCGGGAAAAGAGACCCAGTACTTC.

The chain couples TRBV5-1 to TRBJ1-4, with 9 bases matching TRBD1. CDR1 is SGHRS and CDR2 is YFSETQ in the germline V gene. The ends lost 4 bases at V and 0 bases at J; junction bases unmatched: 7. This CDR3 has 17 residues. CDR3 in DNA: TGCGCCAGCAGCCCGGACAGGGGATTGGCAACTAATGAAAAACTGTTTTTT. Translated, it gives CASSPDRGLATNEKLFF.

This clone has just a few counts. This chain uses TRBV5-1 with TRBJ2-7; D call uncertain. The CDR3 length is 14 residues. Trimming cost V 5 bases and J 1 base, with 13 bases left between them. CDR1 SGHRS and CDR2 YFSETQ come from the germline V gene. CDR3 region: CASSSNYDSYEQYF. For the CDR3, the DNA is TGCGCCAGCAGTTCCAACTACGATTCCTACGAGCAGTACTTC.

The sample holds a few counts of this clone. V usage is TRBV2 and J usage is TRBJ2-2; the D call may be TRBD1 or TRBD2 (5 bases each). CDR3 length equals 16 residues. Germline V gives CDR1 SNHLY, CDR2 FYNNEI. The V gene lost 5 bases and the J gene lost 5 bases, with 18 bases spanning the gap. The CDR3: CASSSGAPGWTGELFF. CDR3 bases: TGTGCCAGCAGTTCCGGGGCCCCCGGATGGACCGGGGAGCTGTTTTTT.

This clone was observed a handful of times. The chain uses TRBV7-2 and TRBJ2-3, with 12 bases matching TRBD2. This CDR3 has 16 amino acids. Per germline, CDR1 SGHTA and CDR2 FQGNSA. With 6 bases clipped from V and 2 bases from J, the junction kept 6 bases outside the gene matches. The CDR3 region has the DNA TGTGCCAGCAGACGTACTAGCGGGAGGACCACAGATACGCAGTATTTT. This translates into CASRRTSGRTTDTQYF.

The rearrangement joins TRBV6-5 to TRBJ1-3, with unresolved D. Germline-derived CDR1 and CDR2 are MNHEY and SVGAGI. This CDR3 spans 15 amino acids. V lost 5 bases and J 2 bases, leaving 13 bases between the germline ends. CDR3 residues: CASSAFETTGNTIYF. CDR3 nucleotides: TGTGCCAGCAGTGCCTTCGAGACCACTGGAAACACCATATATTTT.

In this sample, this clone turned up many times. The rearrangement joins TRBV28 to TRBJ2-2; possible D gene TRBD1, 6 bases. Trimming took 6 bases from V and 2 from J, leaving 22 bases between them. This CDR3 contains 18 residues. Germline loops: CDR1 MDHEN, CDR2 SYDVKM. The CDR3, as DNA: TGTGCCAGCAGACAAAGGGGGTGGGCCACCATCAACACCGGGGAGCTGTTTTTT. Encoded protein: CASRQRGWATINTGELFF.

This sequence joins TRBV19 and TRBJ1-1; 9 nucleotides agree with TRBD1. CDR1 and CDR2 (germline): LNHDA, SQIVND (reference sequence). This CDR3 is 16 amino acids long. Losses at the gene ends were 5 bases for V and 4 bases for J; bases not matched to a gene: 11. Written as DNA, the CDR3 is TGTGCCAGTAGTCCCCTTACCGGGACAGGGACCACTGAAGCTTTCTTT. It specifies CASSPLTGTGTTEAFF.

This clone has only a few counts. The CDR3 nucleotides read TGTGCCAGCACCGTCGGGGGGGGCGAAGATGGCTACACCTTC. Residues: CASTVGGGEDGYTF. The chain carries TRBV7-2 and TRBJ1-2, with TRBD1 as a possible D gene (6 bases). Looked up from germline, CDR1 is SGHTA and CDR2 is FQGNSA. Trimming cost V 7 bases and J 6 bases, with 18 bases left between them. The CDR3 is made up of 14 amino acids. The variable domain in full, with the rest retrieved from reference TRBV7-2 and TRBJ1-2, is GAGVSQSPSNKVTEKGKDVELRCDPISGHTALYWYRQSLGQGLEFLIYFQGNSAPDKSGLPSDRFSAERTGGSVSTLTIQRTQQEDSAVYLCASTVGGGEDGYTFGSGTRLTVV.

This clone was found a few times. This sequence joins TRBV5-5 and TRBJ2-3; TRBD1 matches 10 bases. The CDR3 totals 15 residues. CDR1 SGHKS and CDR2 YYEKEE come from the germline V gene (reference sequence). Losses at the gene ends were 4 bases for V and 7 bases for J; bases not matched to a gene: 9. The CDR3 DNA follows: TGTGCCAGCAGCGGACCGGGACAGGGGACGAATACGCAGTATTTT. Its protein product is CASSGPGQGTNTQYF.

The V gene is TRBV19, the J gene TRBJ1-6, with 7 bases fitting TRBD1. Trimming took 5 bases from V and 1 from J; bases not matched to a gene: 11. Germline V gives CDR1 LNHDA, CDR2 SQIVND (reference sequence). CDR3 size: 18 residues. CDR3 bases: TGTGCCAGTAGTTCGCCGAGACAGGGACGGTCCTATAATTCACCCCTCCACTTT. Protein: CASSSPRQGRSYNSPLHF.

This clone was seen more than once but under ten times. The chain employs TRBV2 and TRBJ2-3; D ambiguous. This CDR3 has 13 amino acids. Trimming shortened V by 6 bases and J by 0 bases, and 7 bases separated the two germline ends. Germline V gene data show CDR1 as SNHLY and CDR2 as FYNNEI. The CDR3: CASSSLSTDTQYF. The CDR3, as DNA: TGTGCCAGCAGCTCCCTTAGCACAGATACGCAGTATTTT.

For the CDR3, the DNA is TGTGCCAGCAGCTTAGACGGGAGGACCCTCTCACAGTACTTC. Residues: CASSLDGRTLSQYF. This chain uses TRBV5-5 with TRBJ2-5, with TRBD2 matching 7 bases. V trimming: 2 bases; J trimming: 11 bases; junction bases outside the gene matches: 12. The CDR3 spans 14 residues. Germline CDR1 reads SGHKS; CDR2 reads YYEKEE (reference sequence).

This rearrangement joins TRBV19 to TRBJ2-5; possibly TRBD2 for D (5 bases). Trimming pared 5 bases from V and 2 bases from J, leaving 12 bases between. This CDR3 is built from 14 residues. The germline gives CDR1 LNHDA, CDR2 SQIVND (reference sequence). CDR3 coding DNA: TGTGCCAGTAGTCGATCTGGGAGTCAAGAGACCCAGTACTTC. It codes for CASSRSGSQETQYF.

The chain has TRBV7-2 and TRBJ1-2; 7 positions match TRBD1. Trimming took 6 bases from V and 7 from J; bases not matched to a gene: 11. CDR1 is SGHTA, CDR2 FQGNSA, per germline. This CDR3 comprises 14 residues. CDR3 loop: CASSRERTGSGYTF. The CDR3 DNA is TGTGCCAGCAGTCGAGAGAGGACAGGCAGTGGCTACACCTTC.

The CDR3 nucleotides are TGCGCCAGCAACGCTGAAGGGCGCACAGATACGCAGTATTTT. This sequence encodes CASNAEGRTDTQYF. V is TRBV10-1 and J is TRBJ2-3; D is ambiguous. CDR3 size: 14 residues. Deletions cut 7 bases from V and 1 base from J, with 12 bases between. From germline, CDR1 is WNHNN and CDR2 SYGVQD (reference sequence).

A word on this clone: This sequence may be a read error, since a much larger clone differs from it by one base. Lacking the conserved final phenylalanine or tryptophan, this CDR3 likely reflects a read error. The V call is TRBV10-3, the J call TRBJ1-6; TRBD1 is a possible D gene (5 bases). Germline CDR1 ENHRY, CDR2 SYGVKD. The length of the CDR3 is 14 residues. The DNA of the CDR3 is TGTGCCAGCAGTGAAGCGTCGGGGGGTTCACCCCTCCACCTT. It encodes CASSEASGGSPLHL.

There are a few counts of this clone. The chain recombines TRBV6-5 with TRBJ2-7, with 9 bases that match TRBD1. This CDR3 is 14 amino acids long. Germline V lookup: CDR1 MNHEY, CDR2 SVGAGI. Trimming at V came to 5 bases and at J to 2 bases, leaving 4 bases not matched to a gene. In DNA form, the CDR3 reads TGTGCCAGCAGTGAAAGACAGGGGGCCTACGAGCAGTACGTC. Translating it yields CASSERQGAYEQYV.

In this sample, this clone turned up a few times. The chain joins TRBV7-6 to TRBJ1-5; possibly TRBD1 for D (5 bases). The V end was cut by 6 bases, the J end by 14 bases, with 20 bases between. The CDR3 has 13 amino acids. Germline V gene sequence: CDR1 SGHVS, CDR2 FNYEAQ. CDR3 sequence: CASSGIGDPRKHF. CDR3 nucleotides: TGTGCCAGCAGTGGGATAGGGGACCCTAGGAAGCATTTT.

The rearrangement joins TRBV5-1 to TRBJ2-1; 7 nucleotides match TRBD2. This CDR3 region has 18 residues. Germline-derived CDR1 and CDR2 are SGHRS and YFSETQ. The V segment lost 4 bases and the J segment 0 bases; nucleotides outside the gene matches: 13. CDR3 loop: CASSIYVLADLSYNEQFF. In DNA, the CDR3 is TGCGCCAGCAGCATATACGTGCTAGCGGACCTCTCCTACAATGAGCAGTTCTTC.

This clone was counted only a few times. The genes are TRBV4-3 and TRBJ2-7, with D perhaps TRBD2 (7 bases). The CDR3 runs to 16 residues. Trimming took off 0 bases at V and 3 bases at J, with 15 bases between the two ends. Per the germline V gene, CDR1 is LGHNA and CDR2 is YSLEER. As DNA, the CDR3 is TGCGCCAGCAGCCAAGATGGCGGGGGCAGCCACTACGAGCAGTACTTC. It translates to CASSQDGGGSHYEQYF.

The chain joins TRBV29-1 to TRBJ2-1; TRBD2 agrees at 8 bases. With V trimmed by 4 bases and J by 2 bases, 7 bases remained unmatched. The CDR3 is 15 residues long. Germline values: CDR1 SQVTM, CDR2 ANQGSEA. CDR3 DNA: TGCAGCGTTGTGGTCGGGACTAGGGCCTACAATGAGCAGTTCTTC. This translates into CSVVVGTRAYNEQFF.

This clone occurred a few times. The chain uses TRBV29-1 and TRBJ2-1, with D unresolved. The length of the CDR3 is 14 residues. The V gene lost 3 bases and the J gene lost 7 bases, with 16 bases spanning the gap. Germline CDR1 and CDR2: SQVTM and ANQGSEA. DNA of the CDR3: TGCAGCGTTGATGAAACAGCCATATCTAATGAGCAGTTCTTC. This translates into CSVDETAISNEQFF.

This chain connects TRBV27 to TRBJ2-3; D is unclear. CDR3 size: 11 residues. The germline gives CDR1 MNHEY, CDR2 SMNVEV (reference sequence). The germline V and J ends were trimmed by 2 bases and 8 bases, with 5 bases remaining between them. The CDR3: CASSLGVTQYF. DNA of the CDR3: TGTGCCAGCAGTTTAGGGGTTACGCAGTATTTT.

The chain joins TRBV10-2 to TRBJ2-5; TRBD1 agrees at 7 bases. This CDR3 spans 13 amino acids. V dropped 6 bases and J dropped 2; count of bases not matched to a gene: 3. The germline CDR1 and CDR2 sequences are WSHSY and SAAADI. This CDR3 is CASSRGKQETQYF. CDR3 nucleotide sequence: TGCGCCAGCAGCAGGGGGAAACAAGAGACCCAGTACTTC.